These 20 T cell receptor beta chains were all obtained from the same sample, sequenced in a study of lymphopenia after photon versus proton radiotherapy. Clones were read by immunoSEQ multiplex PCR, and TCRdb kept only the in-frame ones, dropping some. The sample shows around 15,000 clones, about 88% of them seen only once. Sequencing used peripheral blood, obtained from a patient treated with proton-based radiotherapy. The origin of the receptors is an older woman with cholangiocarcinoma. Some clones in this sample may be carry-over from other donors' samples.

This clone was counted only a few times. The chain couples TRBV7-2 to TRBJ2-7; D is unresolved. Germline CDR1 is SGHTA and CDR2 is FQGNSA. Trimming shortened V by 5 bases and J by 7 bases, and 12 bases separated the two germline ends. The CDR3 length is 12 residues. CDR3 sequence reads: CASSKYGGEQYF. Written as DNA, the CDR3 is TGTGCCAGCAGCAAATATGGCGGTGAGCAGTACTTC.

This chain links TRBV6-6 with TRBJ2-1; D gene uncertain. Germline V lookup: CDR1 MNHNY, CDR2 SVGAGI (reference sequence). Trimming left V 4 bases short and J 6 bases short, with 13 bases between. There are 14 residues in the CDR3. The DNA of the CDR3 is TGTGCCAGCAGTTCTTATGACTCGGTCAATGAGCAGTTCTTC. This encodes CASSSYDSVNEQFF.

The V call is TRBV7-2, the J call TRBJ2-7; no firm D call. The germline V gene encodes CDR1 SGHTA and CDR2 FQGNSA. The CDR3 consists of 14 residues. The V end was cut by 5 bases, the J end by 0 bases, with 11 bases between. The CDR3 is CASSLTTISYEQYF. Written as DNA, the CDR3 is TGTGCCAGCAGCCTGACGACCATCTCCTACGAGCAGTACTTC.

The J gene is TRBJ1-2, the V gene TRBV10-1; D perhaps matches TRBD1 (5 bases). Germline CDR1 and CDR2: WNHNN and SYGVQD (reference sequence). Trimming took off 9 bases at V and 8 bases at J, with 19 bases between the two ends. The CDR3 sequence is 13 residues long. As DNA, the CDR3 is TGCGCCAGGGACATCGTACGGAGGGGAGGCTACACCTTC. Translated: CARDIVRRGGYTF.

Worth noting for this clone: An end of the junction does not agree with germline; a read error may underlie this. The J gene is TRBJ1-1, the V gene TRBV11-2, with D perhaps matching TRBD1 (6 bases). CDR3 length: 15 amino acids. From germline, CDR1 is SGHAT and CDR2 FQNNGV. The CDR3 coding sequence is TGTGCCAGCAGTTTAGGGGGACAAGCGAACACTGAAGCTTTCTTT. This codes for CASSLGGQANTEAFF.

The J gene is TRBJ2-7, the V gene TRBV6-7, with TRBD1 identical over 10 bases. TRBV6-7 is sorted into the ORF group, with uncertain function. The CDR3 covers 16 residues. The junction had 9 bases not matched to a gene; V was cut back by 6 bases and J by 1 base. In DNA, the CDR3 is TGTGCCAGCAGACCCTCGACAGGGGGCGAATCCTACGAGCAGTACTTC. This sequence encodes CASRPSTGGESYEQYF.

The chain is built from TRBV25-1 and TRBJ1-1, with D tentatively TRBD1 (5 bases). The length of the CDR3 is 16 residues. Germline assignment: CDR1 MGHDK and CDR2 SYGVNS. V lost 3 bases and J lost 0, with 14 bases in between. This CDR3 reads CASSDSTGLMNTEAFF. CDR3 nucleotides: TGTGCCAGCAGTGACTCCACGGGGCTCATGAACACTGAAGCTTTCTTT.

This clone was counted between two and nine times. The V and J genes are TRBV27 and TRBJ1-5; no firm D call. The CDR3 has 13 amino acids. The V gene lost 5 bases and the J gene lost 1 base, with 6 bases spanning the gap. Germline-derived CDR1 and CDR2 are MNHEY and SMNVEV (reference sequence). The CDR3 region is CASSRDSNQPQHF. The CDR3, as DNA: TGTGCCAGCAGTCGAGACAGCAATCAGCCCCAGCATTTT.

This clone came up once. The chain links TRBV9 to TRBJ2-5; 7 bases map to TRBD2. The V gene's germline CDR1 is SGDLS and CDR2 YYNGEE. This CDR3 is 16 amino acids long. V shed 0 bases and J 3 bases; nucleotides not matched to a gene: 8. The CDR3 loop is CASSVDVSGVKETQYF. The CDR3 DNA sequence: TGTGCCAGCAGCGTAGACGTGAGCGGGGTAAAAGAGACCCAGTACTTC.

The V call is TRBV5-1, the J call TRBJ2-3; 7 nucleotides align to TRBD2. The J segment lost 3 bases and the V segment lost 0 bases, leaving 16 bases of the junction unmatched. The CDR3 has 19 residues. Germline loops: CDR1 SGHRS, CDR2 YFSETQ. Written as DNA, the CDR3 is TGCGCCAGCAGCTTGGTTGGGGTCCAAGGGCTAGCGGATACAGATACGCAGTATTTT. This gives the protein CASSLVGVQGLADTDTQYF.

In its sample, this clone is medium-sized. The chain recombines TRBV5-4 with TRBJ1-2; tentative D call: TRBD1 (6 bases). This CDR3 has 16 residues. Trimming stripped 1 base from V and 5 bases from J, with 18 bases between. Germline V gene data show CDR1 as SGHNT and CDR2 as YYREEE (reference sequence). CDR3 DNA sequence: TGTGCCAGCAGCTTGTACAGCGTCAGGGGCCATTATGGCTACACCTTC. Translated: CASSLYSVRGHYGYTF.

This clone appeared a single time. The rearrangement joins TRBV5-8 to TRBJ2-2; TRBD2 is a possible D gene (6 bases). Trimming pared 6 bases from V and 4 bases from J, leaving 16 bases between. This CDR3 has 15 residues. Germline V CDR1 and CDR2: SGHTS, YDEGEE. The CDR3 region is CASNRGNMRTGELFF. CDR3 bases: TGTGCCAGCAACCGCGGGAATATGCGCACCGGGGAGCTGTTTTTT.

This rearrangement joins TRBV29-1 to TRBJ2-7, with 11 bases that match TRBD2. Germline CDR1 is SQVTM and CDR2 is ANQGSEA. Trimming removed 6 bases from V and 5 bases from J; junction bases left unmatched: 12. This CDR3 comprises 15 residues. DNA for the CDR3: TGCAGCGTAGAAATAGCGGGAGGGCGTTCCCACGAGCAGTACTTC. As protein: CSVEIAGGRSHEQYF.

The J gene is TRBJ1-4, the V gene TRBV7-9; D unresolved. The V end was cut by 3 bases, the J end by 8 bases, with 13 bases between. Per germline, CDR1 SEHNR and CDR2 FQNEAQ (reference sequence). This CDR3 contains 14 residues. In nucleotides, the CDR3 is TGTGCCAGCAGCTTGGAGGTCGTGAGAGAAAAACTGTTTTTT. It translates to CASSLEVVREKLFF.

The rearrangement uses TRBV30 and TRBJ1-1, with a possible D match to TRBD1 (6 bases). Germline assignment: CDR1 GTSNPN and CDR2 SVGIG (reference sequence). The V end lost 2 bases, the J end lost 4 bases, and 14 bases lay between the germline ends. This CDR3 has 14 amino acids. CDR3 nucleotide sequence: TGTGCCTGGAGTAAGGGGGGGACTATCACTGAAGCTTTCTTT. This encodes CAWSKGGTITEAFF. Using reference TRBV30 and TRBJ1-1 for the parts outside the CDR3, the full variable domain is SQTIHQWPATLVQPVGSPLSLECTVEGTSNPNLYWYRQAAGRGLQLLFYSVGIGQISSEVPQNLSASRPQDRQFILSSKKLLLSDSGFYLCAWSKGGTITEAFFGQGTRLTVV.

The CDR3 reads CASSDRGSGGTQYF. CDR3 bases: TGTGCCAGCAGCGACCGGGGCTCAGGGGGTACGCAGTATTTT. The chain has TRBV9 and TRBJ2-3; 7 bases map to TRBD1. The length of the CDR3 is 14 residues. Germline V gene sequence: CDR1 SGDLS, CDR2 YYNGEE. J gave up 8 bases and V 3 bases, and 9 bases lay outside the gene matches.

The chain recombines TRBV11-2 with TRBJ2-1, with D maybe TRBD2 (6 bases). Germline values: CDR1 SGHAT, CDR2 FQNNGV. The V end was cut by 8 bases, the J end by 3 bases, with 14 bases between. The CDR3 contains 14 residues. Written as DNA, the CDR3 is TGTGCCAGCCTCAATTGGGGAGGCTACAATGAGCAGTTCTTC. It specifies CASLNWGGYNEQFF.

This chain joins TRBV6-1 and TRBJ1-3; 8 bases line up with TRBD1. Germline V lookup: CDR1 MNHNS, CDR2 SASEGT. Trimming removed 1 base from V and 1 base from J; junction bases left unmatched: 3. The length of the CDR3 is 16 residues. CDR3 nucleotides: TGTGCCAGCAGTGAAGTCAGGGGGCTGTCTGGAAACACCATATATTTT. Translated, it gives CASSEVRGLSGNTIYF.

The V call is TRBV5-6, the J call TRBJ1-6, with 9 nucleotides matching TRBD1. Unmatched junction bases numbered 9, after V lost 4 bases and J lost 7 bases. The CDR3 consists of 16 residues. In germline, CDR1 is SGHDT, CDR2 YYEEEE. CDR3 amino acids: CASSLDRGRKNSPLHF. In DNA, the CDR3 is TGTGCCAGCAGCCTGGACAGGGGCCGAAAGAATTCACCCCTCCACTTT.

This clone was seen a handful of times. The chain recombines TRBV2 with TRBJ2-1; 9 bases are shared with TRBD2. V was clipped by 2 bases and J by 12 bases; unmatched bases: 8. The CDR3 has 14 amino acids. The germline V gene has CDR1 SNHLY and CDR2 FYNNEI. The CDR3 DNA follows: TGTGCCAGCAGTGAACTAGCGGGGTCCCCGCCGCAGTTCTTC. Translated, it gives CASSELAGSPPQFF.